The rows below give T cell receptor beta chains drawn from one sample of a study of T cell responses to AZD1222 COVID-19 vaccine. Data came from immunoSEQ multiplex PCR; TCRdb stores just in-frame clones and leaves some out. Of about 110,000 clones listed, less than 95% are singletons. This specimen was peripheral blood, taken 28 days after the second AZD1222 dose. The origin of the receptors is an adult who received the AZD1222 COVID-19 vaccine. The CDR3 runs from the conserved cysteine through the conserved F or W. The order of the fields is V gene, clone size, J gene, D gene, CDR3 protein, CDR3 DNA. A D gene is named only where the DNA matches it firmly. Clone size appears in some rows only: once, few, many, or a class for an expanded clone.

V: TRBV19; size: -; J: TRBJ1-1; D: -; CDR3: CASSLRDTEAFF; DNA: TGTGCCAGTAGTTTGAGAGACACTGAAGCTTTCTTT
V: TRBV6-4; size: -; J: TRBJ2-2; D: TRBD1; CDR3: CASSLGQADTGELFF; DNA: TGTGCCAGCAGCCTGGGACAGGCGGATACCGGGGAGCTGTTTTTT
V: TRBV24-1; size: -; J: TRBJ1-1; D: TRBD1; CDR3: CATSAPGGTEAFF; DNA: TGTGCCACCAGTGCCCCAGGGGGAACTGAAGCTTTCTTT
V: TRBV7-2; size: once; J: TRBJ1-1; D: -; CDR3: CASSLGPLWGARAEAFF; DNA: TGTGCCAGCAGCTTAGGCCCGCTCTGGGGGGCGAGGGCTGAAGCTTTCTTT
V: TRBV9; size: -; J: TRBJ2-2; D: TRBD2; CDR3: CASSFGLAANTGELFF; DNA: TGTGCCAGCAGCTTCGGACTAGCGGCGAACACCGGGGAGCTGTTTTTT
V: TRBV15; size: -; J: TRBJ1-1; D: TRBD1; CDR3: CATSSSRTGSNTEAFF; DNA: TGTGCCACCAGCAGCTCTAGGACAGGATCGAACACTGAAGCTTTCTTT
V: TRBV21-1; size: -; J: TRBJ2-2; D: -; CDR3: CASSKGGSGGPYTGELFF; DNA: TGTGCCAGCAGCAAAGGAGGTAGCGGGGGCCCGTACACCGGGGAGCTGTTTTTT
V: TRBV30; size: -; J: TRBJ2-5; D: TRBD1; CDR3: CAWSLGTAGQVGETQYF; DNA: TGTGCCTGGAGTCTCGGGACGGCCGGACAGGTGGGGGAGACCCAGTACTTC
V: TRBV18; size: -; J: TRBJ1-2; D: -; CDR3: CASTAGTSGVYGYTF; DNA: TGTGCCAGCACCGCCGGGACATCCGGAGTCTATGGCTACACCTTC
V: TRBV11-3; size: few; J: TRBJ1-1; D: TRBD1; CDR3: CASSQGTGQEAFF; DNA: TGTGCCAGCAGCCAGGGGACAGGCCAGGAAGCTTTCTTT
V: TRBV6-5; size: once; J: TRBJ1-1; D: -; CDR3: CASFPTGPTEAFF; DNA: TGTGCCAGCTTCCCTACAGGGCCCACTGAAGCTTTCTTT
V: TRBV19; size: -; J: TRBJ2-7; D: TRBD1; CDR3: CASSIAQGWFEQYF; DNA: TGTGCCAGTAGTATAGCACAGGGGTGGTTCGAGCAGTACTTC
V: TRBV2; size: -; J: TRBJ2-2; D: -; CDR3: CASNAQAWGGELFF; DNA: TGTGCCAGCAATGCCCAGGCTTGGGGCGGGGAGCTGTTTTTT
V: TRBV6-5; size: -; J: TRBJ2-1; D: -; CDR3: CASSYSTGRKNEQFF; DNA: TGTGCCAGCAGTTACTCGACGGGACGGAAAAATGAGCAGTTCTTC
V: TRBV18; size: -; J: TRBJ1-6; D: -; CDR3: CASSPVGGYNSPLHF; DNA: TGTGCCAGCTCACCAGTGGGGGGCTATAATTCACCCCTCCACTTT
V: TRBV6-5; size: -; J: TRBJ1-5; D: -; CDR3: CASSFGGHQPQHF; DNA: TGTGCCAGCAGTTTTGGCGGCCATCAGCCCCAGCATTTT
V: TRBV6-5; size: once; J: TRBJ1-2; D: -; CDR3: CASSYAGLAYGYTF; DNA: TGTGCCAGCAGTTACGCAGGGCTGGCCTATGGCTACACCTTC
V: TRBV7-9; size: -; J: TRBJ1-2; D: -; CDR3: CASSPYNTRGYGYTF; DNA: TGTGCCAGCAGCCCCTACAACACACGGGGCTATGGCTACACCTTC
V: TRBV18; size: -; J: TRBJ1-5; D: -; CDR3: CASSPGYNQPQHF; DNA: TGTGCCAGCTCACCAGGTTACAATCAGCCCCAGCATTTT
V: TRBV6-4; size: -; J: TRBJ2-3; D: -; CDR3: CASSESVGLDTQYF; DNA: TGTGCCAGCAGTGAATCGGTCGGGCTGGATACGCAGTATTTT
V: TRBV21-1; size: -; J: TRBJ1-2; D: -; CDR3: CASSKDRGYTF; DNA: TGTGCCAGCAGCAAAGACCGGGGCTACACCTTC
V: TRBV19; size: -; J: TRBJ1-5; D: TRBD1; CDR3: CASSTGQGNQPQHF; DNA: TGTGCCAGTAGTACGGGACAGGGTAACCAGCCCCAGCATTTT
V: TRBV9; size: -; J: TRBJ1-1; D: -; CDR3: CASSYTPQRNTEAFF; DNA: TGTGCCAGCAGCTACACACCGCAAAGAAACACTGAAGCTTTCTTT
V: TRBV19; size: -; J: TRBJ1-3; D: -; CDR3: CASSRAGLAYSGNTIYF; DNA: TGTGCCAGTAGTAGGGCCGGACTAGCGTACTCTGGAAACACCATATATTTT
V: TRBV2; size: -; J: TRBJ1-6; D: TRBD1; CDR3: CASSELGQGVDYNSPLHF; DNA: TGTGCCAGCAGTGAATTAGGACAGGGCGTCGACTATAATTCACCCCTCCACTTT
V: TRBV7-9; size: -; J: TRBJ2-2; D: -; CDR3: CASSFFDTGELFF; DNA: TGTGCCAGCAGCTTTTTTGACACCGGGGAGCTGTTTTTT
V: TRBV9; size: once; J: TRBJ2-7; D: TRBD2; CDR3: CASSVESGGTYEQYF; DNA: TGTGCCAGCAGCGTAGAAAGCGGGGGGACCTACGAGCAGTACTTC
V: TRBV6-5; size: -; J: TRBJ1-4; D: TRBD1; CDR3: CASSSQGARDEKLFF; DNA: TGTGCCAGCAGTTCACAGGGGGCTCGAGATGAAAAACTGTTTTTT
V: TRBV27; size: -; J: TRBJ1-1; D: TRBD1; CDR3: CASSRQGRNTEAFF; DNA: TGTGCCAGCAGCCGACAGGGACGGAACACTGAAGCTTTCTTT
V: TRBV29-1; size: -; J: TRBJ2-1; D: -; CDR3: CSVGGRAEPYNEQFF; DNA: TGCAGCGTTGGTGGGCGGGCGGAACCCTACAATGAGCAGTTCTTC
V: TRBV11-3; size: -; J: TRBJ2-7; D: TRBD2; CDR3: CASSLSSGGNYEQYF; DNA: TGTGCCAGCAGCCTATCTAGCGGGGGAAACTACGAGCAGTACTTC
V: TRBV30; size: few; J: TRBJ1-1; D: -; CDR3: CAWRLMGVWTEAFF; DNA: TGTGCCTGGAGGTTGATGGGGGTATGGACTGAAGCTTTCTTT
V: TRBV7-2; size: -; J: TRBJ2-1; D: TRBD2; CDR3: CASSLVLGTNYNEQFF; DNA: TGTGCCAGCAGCTTGGTGCTCGGGACTAACTACAATGAGCAGTTCTTC
V: TRBV18; size: -; J: TRBJ2-1; D: -; CDR3: CASSPSGLWPSNEQFF; DNA: TGTGCCAGCTCACCATCAGGGTTGTGGCCTTCTAATGAGCAGTTCTTC
V: TRBV5-4; size: -; J: TRBJ1-4; D: TRBD1; CDR3: CASSLAGGREKLFF; DNA: TGTGCCAGCAGCTTGGCAGGGGGCAGAGAAAAACTGTTTTTT
V: TRBV27; size: -; J: TRBJ1-5; D: -; CDR3: CASSTRPTGGGNQPQHF; DNA: TGTGCCAGCAGTACTAGACCGACGGGGGGAGGCAATCAGCCCCAGCATTTT
V: TRBV6-6; size: -; J: TRBJ1-1; D: -; CDR3: CASSWSGMYTEAFF; DNA: TGTGCCAGCAGTTGGTCGGGTATGTACACTGAAGCTTTCTTT
V: TRBV18; size: -; J: TRBJ1-4; D: -; CDR3: CASSWQTNEKLFF; DNA: TGTGCCAGCTCATGGCAGACGAATGAAAAACTGTTTTTT
V: TRBV5-1; size: -; J: TRBJ1-2; D: -; CDR3: CASSEDGDYGYTF; DNA: TGCGCCAGCAGCGAGGACGGCGATTATGGCTACACCTTC
V: TRBV4-3; size: -; J: TRBJ2-5; D: TRBD2; CDR3: CASSRGTSGSPGPQYF; DNA: TGCGCCAGCAGCCGCGGGACTAGCGGGAGCCCAGGCCCCCAGTACTTC
V: TRBV11-2; size: -; J: TRBJ1-6; D: -; CDR3: CASSLGRESPLHF; DNA: TGTGCCAGCAGCTTAGGCAGGGAATCACCCCTCCACTTT
V: TRBV27; size: -; J: TRBJ2-1; D: TRBD2; CDR3: CASRRGGNEQFF; DNA: TGTGCCAGCAGGCGGGGGGGCAATGAGCAGTTCTTC
V: TRBV7-2; size: -; J: TRBJ2-1; D: TRBD2; CDR3: CASRSGTSGGASEQFF; DNA: TGTGCCAGCAGGAGCGGGACTAGCGGGGGGGCGAGTGAGCAGTTCTTC
V: TRBV19; size: -; J: TRBJ1-2; D: TRBD1; CDR3: CASSPQGWWGYTF; DNA: TGTGCCAGTAGTCCACAGGGGTGGTGGGGCTACACCTTC
V: TRBV7-8; size: once; J: TRBJ1-1; D: -; CDR3: CASSLAQPAETEAFF; DNA: TGTGCCAGCAGCTTAGCGCAACCGGCGGAGACTGAAGCTTTCTTT
V: TRBV2; size: -; J: TRBJ1-6; D: TRBD1; CDR3: CASSTDRGRSPLHF; DNA: TGTGCCAGCAGCACGGACAGGGGCCGCTCACCCCTCCACTTT
V: TRBV27; size: -; J: TRBJ1-3; D: -; CDR3: CASSFGGPGNTIYF; DNA: TGTGCCAGCAGTTTCGGGGGCCCTGGAAACACCATATATTTT
V: TRBV18; size: -; J: TRBJ2-7; D: TRBD2; CDR3: CASSRASGSEQYF; DNA: TGTGCCAGCTCTCGGGCTAGCGGGTCCGAGCAGTACTTC
V: TRBV11-3; size: -; J: TRBJ2-1; D: TRBD2; CDR3: CASRSRAGGEQFF; DNA: TGTGCCAGCAGGTCAAGAGCGGGGGGTGAGCAGTTCTTC